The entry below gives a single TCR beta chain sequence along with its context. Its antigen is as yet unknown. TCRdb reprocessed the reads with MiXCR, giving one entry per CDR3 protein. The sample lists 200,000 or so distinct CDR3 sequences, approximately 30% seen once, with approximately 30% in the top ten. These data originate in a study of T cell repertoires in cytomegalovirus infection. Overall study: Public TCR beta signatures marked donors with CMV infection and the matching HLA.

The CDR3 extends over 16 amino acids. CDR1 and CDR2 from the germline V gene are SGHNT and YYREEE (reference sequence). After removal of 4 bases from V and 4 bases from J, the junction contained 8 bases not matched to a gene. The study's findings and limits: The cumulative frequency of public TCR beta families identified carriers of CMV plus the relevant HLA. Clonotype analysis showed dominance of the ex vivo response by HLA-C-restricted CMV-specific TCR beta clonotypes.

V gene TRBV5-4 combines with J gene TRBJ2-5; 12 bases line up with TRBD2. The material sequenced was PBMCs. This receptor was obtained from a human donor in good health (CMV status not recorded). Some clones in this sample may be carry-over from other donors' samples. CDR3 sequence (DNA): TGTGCCAGCAGCCCGGATCTAGCGGGGGGGGGAGAGACCCAGTACTTC. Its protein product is CASSPDLAGGGETQYF.